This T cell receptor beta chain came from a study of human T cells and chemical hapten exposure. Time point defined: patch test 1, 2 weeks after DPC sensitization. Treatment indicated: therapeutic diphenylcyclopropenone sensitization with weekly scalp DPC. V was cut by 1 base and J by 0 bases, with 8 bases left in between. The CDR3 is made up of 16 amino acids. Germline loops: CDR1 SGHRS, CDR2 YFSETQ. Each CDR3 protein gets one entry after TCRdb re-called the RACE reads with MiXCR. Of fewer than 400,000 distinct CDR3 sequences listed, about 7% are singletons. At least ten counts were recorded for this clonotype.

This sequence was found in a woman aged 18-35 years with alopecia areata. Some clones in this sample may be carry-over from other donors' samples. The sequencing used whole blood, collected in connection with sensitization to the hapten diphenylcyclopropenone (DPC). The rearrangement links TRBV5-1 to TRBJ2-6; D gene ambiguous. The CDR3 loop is CASSLNTNSGANVLTF. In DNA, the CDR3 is TGCGCCAGCAGCTTGAACACAAACTCTGGGGCCAACGTCCTGACTTTC.